Described below is a single T cell receptor (beta chain) sequence and its context. Germline V gene lookup returns CDR1 LNHDA and CDR2 SQIVND (reference sequence). Trimming removed 6 bases from V and 2 bases from J, with 10 bases in between. The CDR3 is made up of 14 amino acids. The data belong to a study of blood T cell repertoires in COVID-19. In the study overall: The samples span acute and convalescent COVID-19 from the United States, Italy and Spain.

Methods used by the authors: For nucleated cells, counts were estimated from reference gene primer amplification. Libraries were prepared by immunoSEQ multiplex PCR; TCRdb keeps only in-frame clonotypes and omits some of them. That table gives V, J and clone size, and the DNA gave D and trimming. The sample has around 210,000 clones, about 90% seen once. The sequenced sample consisted of peripheral blood. The chain uses TRBV19 and TRBJ2-2; D remains unclear. The sequence was collected from a woman in her sixties or seventies with acute or convalescent COVID-19. CDR3 region: CASRAVSNTGELFF. DNA for the CDR3: TGTGCCAGTAGGGCCGTCTCTAACACCGGGGAGCTGTTTTTT.